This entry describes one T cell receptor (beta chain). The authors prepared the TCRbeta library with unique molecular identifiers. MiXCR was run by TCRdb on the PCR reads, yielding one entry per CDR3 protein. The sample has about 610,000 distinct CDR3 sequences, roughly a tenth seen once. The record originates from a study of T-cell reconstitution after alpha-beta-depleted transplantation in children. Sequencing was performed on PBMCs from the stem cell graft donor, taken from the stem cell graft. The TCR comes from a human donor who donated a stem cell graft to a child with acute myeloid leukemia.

CDR3 protein: CASSFPHTDGYTF. The CDR3 DNA sequence: TGTGCCAGCAGTTTCCCCCACACGGATGGCTACACCTTC. This chain connects TRBV12-3 or TRBV12-4 to TRBJ1-2; D gene unclear. V shed 3 bases and J shed 6 bases, with 11 bases lying between them. CDR3 size: 13 residues.